These 13 T cell receptor beta chains came from one sample sequenced in a study of CD8+ T cells in alopecia areata. Pooled cells of cutaneous lymph node origin were sorted on CD4, CD8alpha, NKG2D, NKG2ACE and other markers. cDNA serving as the sequencing template came from extracted, reverse transcribed RNA. Only in-frame clones appear in the TCRdb table, and some are missing; sequencing was by immunoSEQ multiplex PCR. The sample includes 200,000 to 300,000 clones, none of them occurring once. Material: CD4+ T cells sorted from a lymph node. These receptors all stem from a C3H/HeJ mouse with alopecia areata. The MHC haplotype recorded for the strain is H2-k.

This clone was detected a few times. Gene names follow the mouse nomenclature. The DNA read from the CDR3 is TGCACCTGCAGTGGGGGGGACAGGGGAGGTGCAGAA. Encoded protein: CTCSGGDRGGAE. The full CDR3 sequence reads CTCSGGDRGGAETLYF. The chain recombines TRBV1 with TRBJ2-3; 10 positions agree with TRBD1. The observed sequence ends 4 residues before the CDR3 terminus, with the missing tail filled in from the germline J gene. V shed 4 bases, J shed 1 base, and the junction held 5 bases outside the gene matches. This CDR3 is 16 amino acids long. Germline CDR1 is NSQYPW and CDR2 is LRSPGD (reference sequence).

Remarks on this clone: Genes and germline are mouse. From the germline J gene comes the end of the CDR3, since the read stops 4 residues before it. The V call is TRBV13-3, the J call TRBJ2-7; D is unresolved. CDR1 is NNHDY, CDR2 SYVADS, per germline. The CDR3 contains 13 residues. The CDR3 here is CASSDARTYEQYF. The sequenced part of the CDR3 DNA is TGTGCCAGCAGTGATGCACGTACATAT.

This clone was observed a handful of times. Mouse germline and gene names are used. The read ends 4 residues early relative to the CDR3; the germline J gene fills the gap. V gene TRBV19 combines with J gene TRBJ2-2; a weak D match, TRBD1 (6 bases). Germline CDR1 reads FNHDT; CDR2 reads SITEND (reference sequence). V was shortened by 1 base and J by 5 bases, with 6 bases between the two germline ends. CDR3 length: 13 amino acids. Partial CDR3 DNA: TGTGCCAGCAGTATAAGGGGGACCGGG. Protein product: CASSIRGTG. The entire CDR3 protein reads CASSIRGTGQLYF.

This clone has a count of ten or more. Gene names are the mouse ones. The read ends 4 residues before the CDR3 terminus; that terminus is restored from the germline J gene. V gene TRBV12-1 combines with J gene TRBJ2-2; a weak D match, TRBD2 (6 bases). The CDR3 contains 17 residues. Per germline, CDR1 SGHSN and CDR2 HYEKVE. Trimming took off 1 base at V and 0 bases at J, with 14 bases between the two ends. The CDR3 loop reads CASSLSRGGTNTGQLYF. The part of the CDR3 DNA that was read is TGTGCCAGCTCTCTGTCCCGCGGGGGGACAAACACCGGG.

The sample holds a few counts of this clone. Mouse names are used for the genes. The read terminates 3 residues ahead of where the CDR3 ends, so the germline J gene completes it. The identical CDR3 is also encoded by other nucleotide sequences in the sample. This chain connects TRBV13-1 to TRBJ1-6; 9 positions agree with TRBD1. TRBJ1-6 is designated an ORF whose function remains uncertain. Germline V gene data show CDR1 as NSHNY and CDR2 as SYGAGN. This CDR3 region has 15 residues. V was pared by 2 bases and J by 7 bases, with 4 bases of the junction left unmatched. The CDR3 DNA, read in part, is TGTGCCAGCAGTGACTTAACAGGGGGCAATTCGCCC. It encodes CASSDLTGGNSP. In full, the CDR3 reads CASSDLTGGNSPLYF.

As for this clone: Each gene name is a mouse one. From the germline J gene comes the end of the CDR3, since the read stops 4 residues before it. V gene TRBV12-1 combines with J gene TRBJ1-1; tentatively, D is TRBD1 (6 bases). Trimming left V 0 bases short and J 3 bases short, with 13 bases between. Germline assignment: CDR1 SGHSN and CDR2 HYEKVE. CDR3 size: 15 residues. The DNA read from the CDR3 is TGTGCCAGCTCTCTCGATGGGGGGGCGGACACA. This codes for CASSLDGGADT. The entire CDR3 is CASSLDGGADTEVFF.

This clone turned up a few times. Genes and germline come from the mouse. Read sequence stops 4 residues before the CDR3 end, and the germline J gene provides the missing end. The chain joins TRBV13-1 to TRBJ1-1; D is possibly TRBD1 (5 bases). Trimming cost V 2 bases and J 0 bases, with 11 bases left between them. There are 15 residues in the CDR3. Germline V gives CDR1 NSHNY, CDR2 SYGAGN. The covered CDR3 bases are TGTGCCAGCAGTGACCTCAGACAGTCAAACACA. Protein sequence: CASSDLRQSNT. The CDR3 in full is CASSDLRQSNTEVFF.

On this clone: The gene symbols are mouse symbols. The read falls 4 residues short of the CDR3 end, and the missing part is taken from the germline J gene. This chain links TRBV14 with TRBJ2-5; TRBD1 aligns across 7 bases. The CDR3 sequence is 13 residues long. Germline V gene data show CDR1 as SGHDT and CDR2 as FRDEAV. CDR3 DNA (partial): TGTGCCAGCAGTTACGGGACAGAAGAC. Translating gives CASSYGTED. The whole CDR3 protein reads CASSYGTEDTQYF.

As regards this clone: Any gene name here is a mouse gene name. The read ends 4 residues early relative to the CDR3; the germline J gene fills the gap. Additional DNA sequences in this sample encode the identical CDR3. This sequence joins TRBV13-3 and TRBJ2-5; 7 bases align to TRBD2. The CDR3 consists of 14 residues. The germline V gene has CDR1 NNHDY and CDR2 SYVADS. CDR3 bases read: TGTGCCAGCAGTGGCGGCCTGGGGGAAGAC. This gives the protein CASSGGLGED. The complete CDR3 protein is CASSGGLGEDTQYF.

This clone was found a few times. Genes here carry mouse names. The sequenced fragment ends 3 residues before the CDR3 boundary, so the rest is inferred from the germline J gene. The genes are TRBV19 and TRBJ1-6, with 10 bases fitting TRBD1. TRBJ1-6 is treated as an ORF (open reading frame) with a function not yet certain. CDR1 and CDR2 from the germline V gene are FNHDT and SITEND (reference sequence). Trimming at V came to 5 bases and at J to 5 bases, leaving 7 bases not matched to a gene. This CDR3 contains 16 residues. The part of the CDR3 DNA that was read is TGTGCCAGCAGATCCGGGACAGGGGACCATAATTCGCCC. Its translation is CASRSGTGDHNSP. The whole CDR3 reads CASRSGTGDHNSPLYF.

This clone has a handful of counts. The germline and genes are mouse ones. The CDR3 end lies 4 residues beyond the end of the read and is filled in from the germline J gene. The identical CDR3 is also encoded by other nucleotide sequences in the sample. The gene calls are TRBV19 and TRBJ2-2; no clear D gene. V gave up 2 bases and J gave up 1 base, with 6 bases separating them. The CDR3 contains 14 residues. Germline lookup yields CDR1 FNHDT and CDR2 SITEND (reference sequence). The covered CDR3 bases are TGTGCCAGCAGTATCTCCAGAAACACCGGG. It is translated as CASSISRNTG. The full-length CDR3 reads as CASSISRNTGQLYF.

On this clone: Possible read error: a much larger clone is one base away. Gene labels here are mouse ones. The read stops 4 residues short of the end of the CDR3; the missing end is completed from the germline J gene. This chain uses TRBV19 with TRBJ2-2, with 7 bases aligning to TRBD1. The V gene end was trimmed by 4 bases and the J gene end by 1 base; junction bases not matched to a gene: 4. The germline V gene encodes CDR1 FNHDT and CDR2 SITEND (reference sequence). The CDR3 is 15 residues long. CDR3 sequence reads: CASSPGTENTGQLYF. Incomplete CDR3 DNA: TGTGCCAGCAGTCCCGGGACAGAAAACACCGGG.

This clone was observed a few times. Gene labels here are mouse ones. With the read ending 4 residues before the CDR3 end, the germline J gene is used to fill in that end. This sample also contains other DNA sequences that code for the same CDR3. The rearrangement links TRBV19 to TRBJ1-2; D gene uncertain. The CDR3 has 12 residues. Trimming shortened V by 4 bases and J by 2 bases, and 6 bases separated the two germline ends. From germline, CDR1 is FNHDT and CDR2 SITEND (reference sequence). Incomplete CDR3 DNA: TGTGCCAGCAGTCTACAGAACTCC. Translated, it gives CASSLQNS. The CDR3, in full, reads CASSLQNSDYTF.